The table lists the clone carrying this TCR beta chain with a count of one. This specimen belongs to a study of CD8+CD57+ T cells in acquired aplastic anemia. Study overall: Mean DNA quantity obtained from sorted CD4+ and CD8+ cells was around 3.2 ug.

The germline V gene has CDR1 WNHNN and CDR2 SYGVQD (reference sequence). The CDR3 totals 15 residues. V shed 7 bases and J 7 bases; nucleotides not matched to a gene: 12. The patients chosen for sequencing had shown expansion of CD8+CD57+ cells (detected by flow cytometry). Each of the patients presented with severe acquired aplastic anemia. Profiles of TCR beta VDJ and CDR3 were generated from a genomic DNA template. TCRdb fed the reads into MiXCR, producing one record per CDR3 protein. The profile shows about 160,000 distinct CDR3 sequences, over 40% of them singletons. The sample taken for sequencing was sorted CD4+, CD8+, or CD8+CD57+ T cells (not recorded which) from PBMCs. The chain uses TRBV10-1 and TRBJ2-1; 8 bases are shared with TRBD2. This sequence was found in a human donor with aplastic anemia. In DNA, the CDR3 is TGCGCCAGCAACCAACTAGCGGCCGGTGGGAATGAGCAGTTCTTC. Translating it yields CASNQLAAGGNEQFF.